This TCR beta chain emerged from a study of T cell repertoires in cytomegalovirus infection. A single record per CDR3 protein comes from TCRdb applying MiXCR to the reads. The sample lists some 800,000 distinct CDR3 sequences; around a third were seen once. For this clonotype: Antigen unknown.

V was clipped by 3 bases and J by 4 bases, with 18 bases between them. The CDR3 loop spans 16 amino acids. Germline CDR1 reads SGHVS; CDR2 reads FNYEAQ. Sequenced here: cultured CD8+ T cells from PBMCs, sampled from culture after CMV antigen stimulation. The chain combines TRBV7-6 with TRBJ1-2; D possibly corresponds to TRBD1 (5 bases). This sequence was found in a human donor in good health (CMV status not recorded). Some clones in this sample may be carry-over from other donors' samples. The CDR3 DNA reads as TGTGCCAGCAGCTTGGGTCTCGGGGGAAGTGGCTATGGCTACACCTTC. This codes for CASSLGLGGSGYGYTF.